A selection of T cell receptor beta chains follows, all from one sample in a study of cytomegalovirus exposure and HLA in healthy donors. Assay used: immunoSEQ multiplex PCR; TCRdb lists only in-frame clones, some missing. There are under 200,000 clones in the sample; roughly 80% occur only once, and about 4.7% lies in the top ten. Specimen: PBMCs. These receptors were taken from a man under 40 in good health and CMV-seronegative. CDR3s include the opening cysteine and the closing phenylalanine or tryptophan. Each record gives: clone size, D gene, J gene, V gene, CDR3 DNA, CDR3 protein. D genes are given only for firm matches. Size values are once, few and many counts, or a class for expanded clones, and some rows have none.

NA,NA,TRBJ1-5,TRBV7-8,TGTGCCAGCAGCGGAGGGGATCAGCCCCAGCATTTT,CASSGGDQPQHF
few,NA,TRBJ2-2,TRBV15,TGTGCCACCAGCAGCGGGAAACCCTTGGTAGGGGAGCTGTTTTTT,CATSSGKPLVGELFF
NA,NA,TRBJ1-1,TRBV9,TGTGCCAGCAGCGTAGATAGGGAGGGGATGAACACTGAAGCTTTCTTT,CASSVDREGMNTEAFF
NA,TRBD1,TRBJ1-2,TRBV7-9,TGTGCCAGCAGCTCGTGGACAGGGAGGGGACCATACTATGGCTACACCTTC,CASSSWTGRGPYYGYTF
NA,TRBD1,TRBJ1-5,TRBV9,TGTGCCAGCAGCCCGACAGGGGTAAATCAGCCCCAGCATTTT,CASSPTGVNQPQHF
NA,NA,TRBJ2-1,TRBV6-1,TGTGCCAGCAGTGAACTGATCTACCGGCAGTTCTTC,CASSELIYRQFF
NA,NA,TRBJ2-1,TRBV5-6,TGTGCCAGCAGTTATACAGGGACGGGTGAGCAGTTCTTC,CASSYTGTGEQFF
NA,TRBD2,TRBJ2-3,TRBV18,TGTGCCAGCTCCCCGACTAGCGGGAGGGTAGGGACGCAGTATTTT,CASSPTSGRVGTQYF
NA,TRBD1,TRBJ2-7,TRBV6-5,TGTGCCAGCAGTTTACGACAGGGTACCTACGAGCAGTACTTC,CASSLRQGTYEQYF
NA,NA,TRBJ2-3,TRBV27,TGTGCCAGCAGTCTTCTCCCCACAGATACGCAGTATTTT,CASSLLPTDTQYF